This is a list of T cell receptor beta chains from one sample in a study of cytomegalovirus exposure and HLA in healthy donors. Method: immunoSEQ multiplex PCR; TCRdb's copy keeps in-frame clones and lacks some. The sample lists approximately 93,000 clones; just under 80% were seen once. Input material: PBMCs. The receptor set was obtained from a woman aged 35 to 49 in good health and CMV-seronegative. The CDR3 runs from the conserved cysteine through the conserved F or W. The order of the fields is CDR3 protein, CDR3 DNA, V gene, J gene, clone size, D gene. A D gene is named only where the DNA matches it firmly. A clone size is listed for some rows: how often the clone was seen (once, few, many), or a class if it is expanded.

CDR3: CASSFPSGSNEQYF
DNA: TGCGCCAGCAGCTTCCCAAGCGGGAGTAACGAGCAGTACTTC
V: TRBV5-1
J: TRBJ2-7
size: -
D: TRBD2

CDR3: CASGTSGYTDTQYF
DNA: TGCGCCAGCGGAACTAGCGGATACACAGATACGCAGTATTTT
V: TRBV5-1
J: TRBJ2-3
size: -
D: TRBD2

CDR3: CASSFLQGDSYEQYF
DNA: TGTGCCAGCAGTTTTCTTCAAGGGGACTCCTACGAGCAGTACTTC
V: TRBV27
J: TRBJ2-7
size: -
D: -

CDR3: CASSEVAFSGRLYEQFF
DNA: TGTGCCAGCAGTGAAGTGGCTTTCAGCGGGAGATTGTATGAGCAGTTCTTC
V: TRBV2
J: TRBJ2-1
size: -
D: TRBD2

CDR3: CASSLSGLGGVTYGYTF
DNA: TGTGCCAGCAGTTTATCGGGATTAGGGGGAGTTACCTATGGCTACACCTTC
V: TRBV27
J: TRBJ1-2
size: -
D: -

CDR3: CASRQSSGNTIYF
DNA: TGTGCCAGCAGACAGAGCTCTGGAAACACCATATATTTT
V: TRBV27
J: TRBJ1-3
size: -
D: -

CDR3: CASSLIPALSTDTQYF
DNA: TGTGCCAGCAGCTTAATCCCAGCGCTTAGCACAGATACGCAGTATTTT
V: TRBV7-9
J: TRBJ2-3
size: -
D: -

CDR3: CASTAGAVRTYEQYF
DNA: TGTGCCAGCACTGCAGGGGCAGTAAGGACCTACGAGCAGTACTTC
V: TRBV28
J: TRBJ2-7
size: -
D: -

CDR3: CASSSEGRHEQFF
DNA: TGTGCCAGCAGCTCGGAGGGAAGGCATGAGCAGTTCTTC
V: TRBV11-3
J: TRBJ2-1
size: -
D: -

CDR3: CASSLPPGVCTYEQYF
DNA: TGTGCCAGCAGTTTGCCTCCAGGGGTGTGTACCTACGAGCAGTACTTC
V: TRBV27
J: TRBJ2-7
size: -
D: -

CDR3: CASSLTGLGGNTIYF
DNA: TGCGCCAGCAGCTTGACAGGGTTGGGTGGAAACACCATATATTTT
V: TRBV5-1
J: TRBJ1-3
size: -
D: -

CDR3: CASSPGTGGNSYGYTF
DNA: TGTGCCAGCAGCCCCGGGACAGGGGGAAATTCATATGGCTACACCTTC
V: TRBV7-3
J: TRBJ1-2
size: -
D: TRBD1

CDR3: CASTPDRNYGYTF
DNA: TGTGCCAGCACCCCTGACAGGAACTATGGCTACACCTTC
V: TRBV7-6
J: TRBJ1-2
size: few
D: -

CDR3: CASRLPGQATEAFF
DNA: TGTGCCAGCCGACTCCCCGGACAGGCAACTGAAGCTTTCTTT
V: TRBV28
J: TRBJ1-1
size: -
D: TRBD1

CDR3: CASSRGTGGEKLFF
DNA: TGTGCCAGTAGTCGCGGGACGGGGGGTGAAAAACTGTTTTTT
V: TRBV19
J: TRBJ1-4
size: -
D: -

CDR3: CASSIVAAAPEAFF
DNA: TGTGCCAGTAGTATAGTTGCGGCGGCGCCTGAAGCTTTCTTT
V: TRBV19
J: TRBJ1-1
size: -
D: -

CDR3: CASSLDAGSPTDTQYF
DNA: TGTGCCAGCAGCTTGGATGCGGGGAGTCCCACAGATACGCAGTATTTT
V: TRBV5-6
J: TRBJ2-3
size: -
D: -

CDR3: CASSPRGTSGSGTQYF
DNA: TGCGCCAGCAGCCCGCGCGGGACTAGCGGCTCAGGGACCCAGTACTTC
V: TRBV5-1
J: TRBJ2-5
size: -
D: TRBD2

CDR3: CASSMNRKETQYF
DNA: TGTGCCAGCAGCATGAACAGGAAAGAGACCCAGTACTTC
V: TRBV11-1
J: TRBJ2-5
size: -
D: -

CDR3: CASSSGTSGSSEQFF
DNA: TGTGCCAGCAGTTCCGGGACTAGCGGGAGCAGTGAGCAGTTCTTC
V: TRBV27
J: TRBJ2-1
size: -
D: TRBD2

CDR3: CASSLGEGAGAEAFF
DNA: TGTGCCAGCAGTTTAGGTGAGGGGGCTGGGGCTGAAGCTTTCTTT
V: TRBV28
J: TRBJ1-1
size: -
D: TRBD1

CDR3: CASGRQGVTSYEQYF
DNA: TGTGCCAGCGGCCGACAGGGGGTAACCTCCTACGAGCAGTACTTC
V: TRBV5-4
J: TRBJ2-7
size: -
D: TRBD1

CDR3: CASSWAGTGILTGELFF
DNA: TGCGCCAGCAGCTGGGCCGGGACAGGGATCCTCACCGGGGAGCTGTTTTTT
V: TRBV5-1
J: TRBJ2-2
size: -
D: TRBD1

CDR3: CASSSDVQGEETQYF
DNA: TGTGCCAGCAGTTCAGATGTTCAGGGGGAAGAGACCCAGTACTTC
V: TRBV28
J: TRBJ2-5
size: -
D: TRBD1

CDR3: CASSVGTSGVLSSYNEQFF
DNA: TGTGCCAGCAGCGTAGGGACTAGCGGTGTTCTTAGCTCCTACAATGAGCAGTTCTTC
V: TRBV9
J: TRBJ2-1
size: -
D: TRBD2

CDR3: CASSLIQTAEAFF
DNA: TGCGCCAGCAGCTTGATCCAAACTGCTGAAGCTTTCTTT
V: TRBV5-1
J: TRBJ1-1
size: -
D: -

CDR3: CASSNSGFWTEAFF
DNA: TGTGCCAGCAGTAACTCGGGGTTTTGGACTGAAGCTTTCTTT
V: TRBV6-1
J: TRBJ1-1
size: -
D: -

CDR3: CASSRLGRSDNEQFF
DNA: TGTGCCAGCAGTAGGTTAGGGAGGAGTGACAATGAGCAGTTCTTC
V: TRBV27
J: TRBJ2-1
size: -
D: -

CDR3: CASGRELAGADGELFF
DNA: TGTGCTAGTGGCCGAGAACTAGCGGGAGCGGACGGGGAGCTGTTTTTT
V: TRBV12-5
J: TRBJ2-2
size: -
D: TRBD2

CDR3: CASSVGWTGDSYEQYF
DNA: TGTGCCAGCAGCGTAGGATGGACAGGGGACTCCTACGAGCAGTACTTC
V: TRBV9
J: TRBJ2-7
size: -
D: TRBD1

CDR3: CASSLGLASQSEQFF
DNA: TGCGCCAGCAGCTTGGGACTAGCGTCTCAGAGTGAGCAGTTCTTC
V: TRBV5-1
J: TRBJ2-1
size: -
D: TRBD2

CDR3: CSVVRGYTNEQFF
DNA: TGCAGCGTTGTTCGGGGGTATACCAATGAGCAGTTCTTC
V: TRBV29-1
J: TRBJ2-1
size: -
D: -

CDR3: CASSSLAGTREDQYF
DNA: TGTGCCAGCAGCTCACTAGCGGGTACAAGAGAAGACCAGTACTTC
V: TRBV7-2
J: TRBJ2-5
size: once
D: TRBD2

CDR3: CASSTGQEDYYEQYF
DNA: TGTGCCAGCAGCACGGGACAGGAGGACTACTACGAGCAGTACTTC
V: TRBV21-1
J: TRBJ2-7
size: -
D: -

CDR3: CASSISAGVQRQFF
DNA: TGTGCCAGTAGTATATCAGCGGGAGTACAGAGGCAGTTCTTC
V: TRBV19
J: TRBJ2-1
size: once
D: TRBD2

CDR3: CASSLGLGGNSPLHF
DNA: TGCGCCAGCAGCTTGGGCCTGGGAGGGAATTCACCCCTCCACTTT
V: TRBV5-1
J: TRBJ1-6
size: once
D: -